Described below is a single TCR beta chain sequence and its context. Antigen unknown. This sample stems from a study of blood T cells in healthy people across ages. Study results and caveats: Strong correlation was found linking TCR beta diversity to naive T cell percentage. Estimated diversity across one million T cells was deemed an underestimate. Among long-lived donors, naive CD4+ cells were more numerous and diversity higher than in aged donors.

It was with a sample-barcoded 5' primer and a J-beta primer mix that a second PCR of roughly 7 to 12 cycles was run. Each of the cDNA molecules was tagged by a template-switch adaptor with 12 random nucleotides. TCRdb re-called the 5' RACE reads with MiXCR, one entry per CDR3 protein. Of 700,000 to 850,000 distinct CDR3 sequences detected, about 36% appear once; the ten largest clones hold over 10%. The V gene end was trimmed by 3 bases and the J gene end by 2 bases; junction bases not matched to a gene: 6. Germline lookup yields CDR1 DFQATT and CDR2 SNEGSKA (reference sequence). The CDR3 spans 14 residues.

The specimen was blood. The sequence derives from a man between 18 and 35 years old in good health. This chain joins TRBV20-1 and TRBJ2-5; 7 nucleotides match TRBD2. The CDR3 reads CSARASGQQETQYF. Written as DNA, the CDR3 is TGCAGTGCTAGGGCTAGCGGACAACAAGAGACCCAGTACTTC.